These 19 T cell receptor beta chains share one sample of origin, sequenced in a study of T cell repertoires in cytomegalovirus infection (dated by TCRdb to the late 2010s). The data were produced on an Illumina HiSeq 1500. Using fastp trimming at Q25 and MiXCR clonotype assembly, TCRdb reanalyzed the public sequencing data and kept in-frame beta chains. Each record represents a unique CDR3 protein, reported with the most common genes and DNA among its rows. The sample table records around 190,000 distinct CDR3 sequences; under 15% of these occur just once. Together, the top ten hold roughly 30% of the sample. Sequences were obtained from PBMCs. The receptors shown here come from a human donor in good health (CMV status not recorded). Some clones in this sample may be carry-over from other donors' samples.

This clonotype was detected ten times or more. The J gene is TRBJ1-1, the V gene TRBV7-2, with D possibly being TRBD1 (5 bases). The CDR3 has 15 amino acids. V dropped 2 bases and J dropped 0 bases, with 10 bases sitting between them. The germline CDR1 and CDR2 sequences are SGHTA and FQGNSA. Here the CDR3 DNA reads TGTGCCAGCAGCTTAAGGGGACCGATGAACACTGAAGCTTTCTTT. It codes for CASSLRGPMNTEAFF.

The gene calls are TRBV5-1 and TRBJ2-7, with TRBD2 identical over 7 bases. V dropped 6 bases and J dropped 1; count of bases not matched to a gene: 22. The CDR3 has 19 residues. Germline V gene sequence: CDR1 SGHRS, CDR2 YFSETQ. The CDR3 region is CASTPDLGEGKLRSYEQYF. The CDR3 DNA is TGCGCCAGCACCCCAGACTTGGGGGAGGGGAAATTAAGGTCCTACGAGCAGTACTTC.

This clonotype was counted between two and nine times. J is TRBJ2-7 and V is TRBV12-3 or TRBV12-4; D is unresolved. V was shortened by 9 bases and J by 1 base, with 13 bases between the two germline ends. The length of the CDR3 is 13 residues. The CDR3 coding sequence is TGTGCCAGTACCCTGAGAAGGTCCTACGAGCAGTACTTC. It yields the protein CASTLRRSYEQYF.

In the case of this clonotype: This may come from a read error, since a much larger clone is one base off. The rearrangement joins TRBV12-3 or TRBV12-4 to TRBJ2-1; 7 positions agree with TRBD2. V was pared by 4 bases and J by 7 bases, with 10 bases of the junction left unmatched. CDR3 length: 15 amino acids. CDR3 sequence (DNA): TGTGCCAGCAGTTCCCCCGGACTAGTGGGAAATGAGCAGTTCTTC. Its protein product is CASSSPGLVGNEQFF.

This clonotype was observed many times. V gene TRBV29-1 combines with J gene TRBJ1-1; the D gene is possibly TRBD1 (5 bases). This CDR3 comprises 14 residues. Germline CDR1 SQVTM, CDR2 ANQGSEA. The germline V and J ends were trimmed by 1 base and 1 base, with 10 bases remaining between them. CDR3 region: CSVEGGSQNTEAFF. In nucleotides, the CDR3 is TGCAGCGTTGAAGGGGGCAGCCAGAACACTGAAGCTTTCTTT.

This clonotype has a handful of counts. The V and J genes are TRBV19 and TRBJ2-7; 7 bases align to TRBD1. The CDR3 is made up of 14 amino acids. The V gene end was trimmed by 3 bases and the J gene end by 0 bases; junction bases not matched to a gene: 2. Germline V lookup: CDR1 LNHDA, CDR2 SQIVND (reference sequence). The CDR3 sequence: CASSIWTGSYEQYF. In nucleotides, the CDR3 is TGTGCCAGTAGTATTTGGACAGGCTCCTACGAGCAGTACTTC.

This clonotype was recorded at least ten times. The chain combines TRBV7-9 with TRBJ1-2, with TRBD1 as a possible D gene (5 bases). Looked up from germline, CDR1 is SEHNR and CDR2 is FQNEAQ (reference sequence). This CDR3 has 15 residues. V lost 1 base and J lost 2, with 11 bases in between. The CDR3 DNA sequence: TGTGCCAGCAGCTTAGTCGAGGGGCAGAACTATGGCTACACCTTC. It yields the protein CASSLVEGQNYGYTF.

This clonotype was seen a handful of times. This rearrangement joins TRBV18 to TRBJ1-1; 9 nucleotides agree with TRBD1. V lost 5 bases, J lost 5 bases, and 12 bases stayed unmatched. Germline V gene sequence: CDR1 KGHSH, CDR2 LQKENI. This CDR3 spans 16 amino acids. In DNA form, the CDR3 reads TGTGCCAGCTCATCAAGATCACAGGGGGCGCGTACTGAAGCTTTCTTT. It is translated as CASSSRSQGARTEAFF.

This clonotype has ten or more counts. The chain's CDR3 is CASSLARQSTGELFF. CDR3 DNA sequence: TGTGCCAGCAGCTTAGCGCGGCAAAGCACCGGGGAGCTGTTTTTT. This chain joins TRBV7-9 and TRBJ2-2; D unclear. Germline V gives CDR1 SEHNR, CDR2 FQNEAQ (reference sequence). The CDR3 is made up of 15 amino acids. V was pared by 0 bases and J by 4 bases, with 9 bases between.

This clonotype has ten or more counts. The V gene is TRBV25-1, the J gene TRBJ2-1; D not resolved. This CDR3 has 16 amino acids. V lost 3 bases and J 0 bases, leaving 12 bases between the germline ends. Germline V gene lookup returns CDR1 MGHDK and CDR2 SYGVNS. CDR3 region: CASSDLGPSSYNEQFF. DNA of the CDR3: TGTGCCAGCAGTGACCTGGGCCCAAGCTCCTACAATGAGCAGTTCTTC.

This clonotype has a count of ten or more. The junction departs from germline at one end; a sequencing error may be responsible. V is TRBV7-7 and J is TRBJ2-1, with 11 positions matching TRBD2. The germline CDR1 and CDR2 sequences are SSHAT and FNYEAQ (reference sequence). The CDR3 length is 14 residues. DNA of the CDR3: TGTGCTAGCAGCTTAGCGGGGGGGAGTAATGAGCAGTTCTTC. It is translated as CASSLAGGSNEQFF.

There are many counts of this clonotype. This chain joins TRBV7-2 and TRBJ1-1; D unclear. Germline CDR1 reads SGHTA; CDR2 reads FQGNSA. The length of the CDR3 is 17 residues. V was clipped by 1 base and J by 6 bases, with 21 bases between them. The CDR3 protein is CASSLVGSGHRRAEAFF. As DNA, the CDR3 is TGTGCCAGCAGCTTAGTGGGCAGTGGTCACAGAAGGGCTGAAGCTTTCTTT. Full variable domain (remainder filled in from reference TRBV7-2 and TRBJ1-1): GAGVSQSPSNKVTEKGKDVELRCDPISGHTALYWYRQSLGQGLEFLIYFQGNSAPDKSGLPSDRFSAERTGGSVSTLTIQRTQQEDSAVYLCASSLVGSGHRRAEAFFGQGTRLTVV.

CDR3 sequence (DNA): TGTGCCAGCAGTTTAGGACTAGCGGGAGGGCCGGGTTACAATGAGCAGTTCTTC. Protein: CASSLGLAGGPGYNEQFF. J is TRBJ2-1 and V is TRBV27, with 15 bases matching TRBD2. CDR3 size: 18 residues. Germline V gene lookup returns CDR1 MNHEY and CDR2 SMNVEV (reference sequence). With V trimmed by 2 bases and J by 4 bases, 6 bases remained unmatched.

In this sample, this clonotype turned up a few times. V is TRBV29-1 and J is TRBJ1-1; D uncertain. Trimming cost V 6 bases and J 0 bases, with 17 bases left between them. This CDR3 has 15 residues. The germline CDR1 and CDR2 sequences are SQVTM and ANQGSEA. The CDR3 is CSVNPWKRLNTEAFF. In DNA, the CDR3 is TGCAGCGTCAATCCTTGGAAACGGTTGAACACTGAAGCTTTCTTT.

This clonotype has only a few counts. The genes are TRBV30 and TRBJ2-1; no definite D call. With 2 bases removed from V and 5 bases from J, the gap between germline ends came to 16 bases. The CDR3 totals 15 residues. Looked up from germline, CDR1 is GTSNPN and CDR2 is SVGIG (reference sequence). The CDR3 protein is CAWSPRRRGDNEQFF. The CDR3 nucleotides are TGTGCCTGGAGTCCTAGGCGCCGCGGAGACAATGAGCAGTTCTTC.

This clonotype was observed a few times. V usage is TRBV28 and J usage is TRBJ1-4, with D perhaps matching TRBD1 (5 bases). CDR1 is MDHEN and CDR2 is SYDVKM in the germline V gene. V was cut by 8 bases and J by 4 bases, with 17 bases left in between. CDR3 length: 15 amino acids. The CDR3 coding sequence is TGTGCCAGCGTCCCGGCAGGGACGGTTAATGAAAAACTGTTTTTT. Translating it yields CASVPAGTVNEKLFF.

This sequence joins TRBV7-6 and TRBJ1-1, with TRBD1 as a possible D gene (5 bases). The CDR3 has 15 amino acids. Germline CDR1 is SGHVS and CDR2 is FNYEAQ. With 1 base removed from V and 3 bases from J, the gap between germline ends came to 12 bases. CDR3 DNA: TGTGCCAGCAGCTTAGTTAAATTGGGGGACACTGAAGCTTTCTTT. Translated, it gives CASSLVKLGDTEAFF.

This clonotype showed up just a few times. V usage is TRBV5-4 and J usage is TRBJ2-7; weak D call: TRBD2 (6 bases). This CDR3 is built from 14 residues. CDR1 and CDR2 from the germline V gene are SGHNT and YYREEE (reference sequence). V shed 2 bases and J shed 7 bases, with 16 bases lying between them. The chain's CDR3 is CASSFRDGREEQYF. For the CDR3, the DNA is TGTGCCAGCAGCTTCCGGGACGGACGGGAGGAGCAGTACTTC.

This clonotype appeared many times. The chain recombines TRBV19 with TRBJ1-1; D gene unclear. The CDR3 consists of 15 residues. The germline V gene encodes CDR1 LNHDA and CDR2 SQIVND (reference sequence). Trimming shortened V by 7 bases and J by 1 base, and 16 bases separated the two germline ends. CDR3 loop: CASTSGRHGNTEAFF. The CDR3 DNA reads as TGTGCCAGTACCTCGGGCCGTCACGGGAACACTGAAGCTTTCTTT.